Presented here are 11 T cell receptor beta chains from one specimen sequenced in a study of T cell responses to AZD1222 COVID-19 vaccine. Some clones are missing from TCRdb's copy, which holds only in-frame ones; the method was immunoSEQ multiplex PCR. The table lists more than 110,000 clones, around 93% of them singletons. The material sequenced was peripheral blood, taken 28 days after the second AZD1222 dose. The receptor set was obtained from an adult who received the AZD1222 COVID-19 vaccine.

This clone was recorded a few times. The CDR3 spells CASRSGGEEQYF. The CDR3 nucleotides are TGTGCCAGCAGGTCCGGGGGCGAAGAGCAGTACTTC. The chain carries TRBV27 and TRBJ2-7, with D tentatively TRBD1 or TRBD2 (6 bases each). In germline, CDR1 is MNHEY, CDR2 SMNVEV (reference sequence). V dropped 6 bases and J dropped 7 bases, with 13 bases sitting between them. The CDR3 spans 12 residues.

The genes are TRBV9 and TRBJ1-1, with D possibly being TRBD1 (6 bases). This CDR3 is 14 amino acids long. V lost 4 bases to trimming and J lost 0 bases, with 10 bases between them. CDR1 and CDR2 (germline): SGDLS, YYNGEE. The CDR3 spells CASSSGAMNTEAFF. The CDR3, as DNA: TGTGCCAGCAGCTCAGGGGCTATGAACACTGAAGCTTTCTTT.

This chain joins TRBV7-9 and TRBJ2-3; possibly TRBD2 for D (5 bases). Deletions cut 1 base from V and 3 bases from J, with 8 bases between. There are 14 residues in the CDR3. CDR1 and CDR2 (germline): SEHNR, FQNEAQ (reference sequence). The CDR3 nucleotides read TGTGCCAGCAGCTTAGGGAGCGGAACAGATACGCAGTATTTT. Its translation is CASSLGSGTDTQYF.

In DNA form, the CDR3 reads TGTGCCAGCAGTTACTCGATCTCAGGGGGATACGAGCAGTACTTC. As protein: CASSYSISGGYEQYF. The chain combines TRBV6-5 with TRBJ2-7, with 7 bases aligning to TRBD1. V was clipped by 0 bases and J by 4 bases; unmatched bases: 6. The germline V gene encodes CDR1 MNHEY and CDR2 SVGAGI. The length of the CDR3 is 15 residues.

This chain connects TRBV15 to TRBJ2-1; 9 bases fit TRBD1. Germline V gives CDR1 LNHNV, CDR2 YYDKDF (reference sequence). J lost 9 bases, V lost 4 bases, and 10 bases had no gene match. The CDR3 has 15 amino acids. The chain's CDR3 is CATSTPGQGFFEQFF. The CDR3 DNA follows: TGTGCCACCAGCACCCCAGGACAGGGGTTTTTTGAGCAGTTCTTC.

The CDR3 DNA follows: TGTGCCTGGAGTGTGGGGGGTCTGGGTGGCTACACCTTC. This gives the protein CAWSVGGLGGYTF. The gene calls are TRBV30 and TRBJ1-2, with D possibly TRBD1 on 5 matching bases. The CDR3 extends over 13 amino acids. Deletions cut 0 bases from V and 7 bases from J, with 12 bases between. Germline values: CDR1 GTSNPN, CDR2 SVGIG (reference sequence). Combining the CDR3 with reference TRBV30 and TRBJ1-2 gives the whole variable domain SQTIHQWPATLVQPVGSPLSLECTVEGTSNPNLYWYRQAAGRGLQLLFYSVGIGQISSEVPQNLSASRPQDRQFILSSKKLLLSDSGFYLCAWSVGGLGGYTFGSGTRLTVV.

V gene TRBV19 combines with J gene TRBJ1-5; maybe TRBD1 (5 bases). The V gene lost 7 bases and the J gene lost 3 bases, with 16 bases spanning the gap. CDR1 and CDR2 from the germline V gene are LNHDA and SQIVND (reference sequence). The CDR3 loop spans 15 amino acids. The CDR3 DNA reads TGTGCCAGTACTCCCATCATCAGGGTCAATCAGCCCCAGCATTTT. This codes for CASTPIIRVNQPQHF. Supplemented by reference TRBV19 and TRBJ1-5, the full variable domain reads DGGITQSPKYLFRKEGQNVTLSCEQNLNHDAMYWYRQDPGQGLRLIYYSQIVNDFQKGDIAEGYSVSREKKESFPLTVTSAQKNPTAFYLCASTPIIRVNQPQHFGDGTRLSIL.

This chain links TRBV18 with TRBJ1-3; D is unresolved. Germline V gives CDR1 KGHSH, CDR2 LQKENI. V lost 3 bases and J lost 2, with 8 bases in between. This CDR3 is 14 amino acids long. CDR3 loop: CASSPVGAGNTIYF. For the CDR3, the DNA is TGTGCCAGCTCACCTGTTGGTGCTGGAAACACCATATATTTT. Together with reference TRBV18 and TRBJ1-3, the CDR3 gives the full variable domain: NAGVMQNPRHLVRRRGQEARLRCSPMKGHSHVYWYRQLPEEGLKFMVYLQKENIIDESGMPKERFSAEFPKEGPSILRIQQVVRGDSAAYFCASSPVGAGNTIYFGEGSWLTVV.

This sequence joins TRBV12-3 or TRBV12-4 and TRBJ1-5; possible D gene TRBD1, 5 bases. Trimming shortened V by 7 bases and J by 5 bases, and 12 bases separated the two germline ends. The CDR3 is 13 residues long. Here the CDR3 reads CASTPDTYQPQHF. The CDR3 DNA reads as TGTGCCAGCACCCCGGACACTTATCAGCCCCAGCATTTT.

The CDR3 protein is CASSLEGGYTF. As DNA, the CDR3 is TGTGCCAGCAGCTTAGAGGGTGGCTACACCTTC. The J gene is TRBJ1-2, the V gene TRBV7-9, with D uncertain. Trimming left V 1 base short and J 7 bases short, with 4 bases between. Germline CDR1 reads SEHNR; CDR2 reads FQNEAQ (reference sequence). The CDR3 extends over 11 amino acids.

V and J are TRBV10-3 and TRBJ1-2, with 9 nucleotides matching TRBD1. J gave up 2 bases and V 2 bases, and 6 bases lay outside the gene matches. The CDR3 is 16 amino acids. Germline V CDR1 and CDR2: ENHRY, SYGVKD. CDR3 nucleotide sequence: TGTGCCATCAGTGAGCCCCCGGGACAGGGAAACTATGGCTACACCTTC. It yields the protein CAISEPPGQGNYGYTF.